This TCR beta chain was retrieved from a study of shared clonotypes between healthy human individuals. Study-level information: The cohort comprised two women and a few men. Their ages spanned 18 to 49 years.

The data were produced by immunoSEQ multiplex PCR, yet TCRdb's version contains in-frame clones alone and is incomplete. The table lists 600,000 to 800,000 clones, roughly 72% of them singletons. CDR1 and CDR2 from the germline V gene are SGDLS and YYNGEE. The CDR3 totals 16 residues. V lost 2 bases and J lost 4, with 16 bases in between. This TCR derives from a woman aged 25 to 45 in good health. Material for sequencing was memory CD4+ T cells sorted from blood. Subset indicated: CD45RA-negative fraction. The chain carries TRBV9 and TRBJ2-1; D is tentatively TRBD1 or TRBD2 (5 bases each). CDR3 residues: CASSVPGAGSYNEQFF. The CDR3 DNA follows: TGTGCCAGCAGCGTTCCCGGGGCAGGGTCATACAATGAGCAGTTCTTC.